This entry concerns a single TCR beta chain. Its specificity is not known. This entry comes from a study of human thymus T cells. Overall study findings and caveats: An apparent bias in V and J gene usage was seen in thymic and blood repertoires. Unrelated individuals reportedly shared highly overlapping thymic TCR repertoires.

The data were produced by immunoSEQ multiplex PCR, yet TCRdb's version contains in-frame clones alone and is incomplete. This sample yields roughly 130,000 clones, of which about 94% are seen a single time; 0.02% to 0.03% belongs to the top ten. Resections from corrective heart surgery supplied the thymus tissue. The germline gives CDR1 SGDLS, CDR2 YYNGEE. The CDR3 contains 17 residues. V lost 4 bases and J 1 base, leaving 20 bases between the germline ends. The J gene is TRBJ1-2, the V gene TRBV9; D is uncertain. This sequence was found in a boy less than two years old with a congenital heart defect but otherwise immunologically healthy. The material sequenced was thymus tissue. The CDR3 nucleotides read TGTGCCAGCAGCCCCCATCCCCCTCGGACTATTAACTATGGCTACACCTTC. Protein sequence: CASSPHPPRTINYGYTF.